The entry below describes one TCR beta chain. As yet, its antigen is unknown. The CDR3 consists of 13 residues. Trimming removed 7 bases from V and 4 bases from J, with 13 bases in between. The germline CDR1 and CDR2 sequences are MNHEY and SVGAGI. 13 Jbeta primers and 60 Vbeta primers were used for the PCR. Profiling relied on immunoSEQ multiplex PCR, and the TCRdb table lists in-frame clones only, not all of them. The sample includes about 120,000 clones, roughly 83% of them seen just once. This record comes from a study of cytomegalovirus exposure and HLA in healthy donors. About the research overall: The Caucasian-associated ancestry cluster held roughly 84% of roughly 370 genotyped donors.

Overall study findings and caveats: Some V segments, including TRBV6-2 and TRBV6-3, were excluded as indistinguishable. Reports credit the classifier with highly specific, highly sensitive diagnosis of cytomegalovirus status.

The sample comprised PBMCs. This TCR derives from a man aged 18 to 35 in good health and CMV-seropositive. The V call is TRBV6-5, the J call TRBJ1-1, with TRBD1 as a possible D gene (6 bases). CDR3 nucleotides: TGTGCCAGCAATGCGGGGGGCTTCACTGAAGCTTTCTTT. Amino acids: CASNAGGFTEAFF.